These T cell receptor beta chains were read from a single sample in a study of blood T cell repertoires in COVID-19. Sequencing used immunoSEQ multiplex PCR; TCRdb keeps in-frame clones, though not all of them. The sample shows around 280,000 clones, about 85% of them seen only once. The sequenced material came from peripheral blood. Source of these receptors: a woman aged 45-59 years who had recovered from COVID-19. Both conserved end residues are part of each CDR3.

V,J,CDR3
TRBV14,TRBJ1-3,CASSPRTVSWGIGDPNGNTIYF
TRBV11-2,TRBJ1-1,CASSWRGRGTEAFF
TRBV28,TRBJ1-2,CASSSGQGGYGYTF
TRBV9,TRBJ2-5,CASSPQPLAGKETQYF
TRBV28,TRBJ2-1,CASSSLAGITYNEQFF
TRBV19,TRBJ2-7,CASSGLGGALGYEQYF
TRBV4-2,TRBJ2-7,CASSRYGTDYEQYF
TRBV15,TRBJ1-5,CATSIGVFQPQHF
TRBV5-1,TRBJ1-4,CASSLGQVNEKLFF
TRBV10-3,TRBJ2-2,CAISRTGVTTGELFF
TRBV2,TRBJ2-7,CASRVPGGGSGEQYF